Below are 8 T cell receptor beta chains sequenced from a single sample in a study of beta chain features in type 1 diabetes. Study-wide points: The study found moderately but significantly shorter TCRB CDR3s in all four CD4+ subsets of Type 1 diabetes patients.

The isolated RNA, all of it, was reverse transcribed, so expressed TCRB transcripts were what got sequenced. The method was immunoSEQ multiplex PCR; TCRdb's version includes in-frame clones alone and lacks a portion of them. The data hold about 740,000 clones, with roughly 12% observed a single time. Their recognized antigens are unknown. The material sequenced was naive CD4+ T cells from blood. Source of these receptors: a man in his late teens or twenties with type 1 diabetes.

The chain joins TRBV14 to TRBJ1-2, with 7 positions matching TRBD1. Germline CDR1 reads SGHDN; CDR2 reads FVKESK. V shed 0 bases and J 4 bases; nucleotides not matched to a gene: 11. The CDR3 has 17 amino acids. The CDR3 region has the DNA TGTGCCAGCAGCCAAGAGGAAGCGGACAGGAGATCCTATGGCTACACCTTC. Its protein product is CASSQEEADRRSYGYTF.

In its sample, this clone was seen a few times. The V and J genes are TRBV30 and TRBJ1-6; no firm D call. Trimming removed 5 bases at V and 0 bases at J, with 8 bases between. The CDR3 is 14 amino acids. Looked up from germline, CDR1 is GTSNPN and CDR2 is SVGIG (reference sequence). CDR3 sequence (DNA): TGTGCCTGGGGGAGGAGCTCCTATAATTCACCCCTCCACTTT. This encodes CAWGRSSYNSPLHF.

The table lists this clone with a few counts. The rearrangement uses TRBV7-9 and TRBJ2-5; 13 nucleotides line up with TRBD2. The CDR3 consists of 17 residues. Trimming removed 7 bases from V and 2 bases from J; junction bases left unmatched: 10. CDR1 SEHNR and CDR2 FQNEAQ come from the germline V gene (reference sequence). CDR3 sequence reads: CASTSTPGLAGQETQYF. The CDR3 DNA sequence: TGTGCCAGCACCTCCACCCCGGGACTAGCGGGGCAAGAGACCCAGTACTTC.

This clone has more than one count but fewer than ten. The V gene is TRBV19, the J gene TRBJ1-1, with D perhaps matching TRBD1 (6 bases). The V gene lost 9 bases and the J gene lost 6 bases, with 14 bases spanning the gap. CDR3 length: 12 amino acids. In germline, CDR1 is LNHDA, CDR2 SQIVND (reference sequence). The CDR3 DNA sequence: TGTGCCAGCACAGGGCATAGGGCTGAAGCTTTCTTT. Translation gives CASTGHRAEAFF.

This clone was seen a few times. The chain recombines TRBV6-4 with TRBJ1-2, with D possibly TRBD1 on 5 matching bases. The CDR3 runs to 16 residues. V was cut by 7 bases and J by 8 bases, with 26 bases left in between. Germline V lookup: CDR1 MRHNA, CDR2 SNTAGT. CDR3 protein: CASNPSPTRDVLGYTF. The CDR3 nucleotides are TGTGCCAGCAACCCGAGTCCAACCCGGGACGTCCTCGGCTACACCTTC.

The gene calls are TRBV2 and TRBJ1-1; 7 bases agree with TRBD1. V was clipped by 6 bases and J by 1 base; unmatched bases: 8. Germline values: CDR1 SNHLY, CDR2 FYNNEI. CDR3 length: 15 amino acids. The CDR3 DNA reads TGTGCCAGCAGCCCGGGGACAGCCGCGAACACTGAAGCTTTCTTT. Its protein is CASSPGTAANTEAFF. The full variable domain, rest sourced from reference TRBV2 and TRBJ1-1, is EPEVTQTPSHQVTQMGQEVILRCVPISNHLYFYWYRQILGQKVEFLVSFYNNEISEKSEIFDDQFSVERPDGSNFTLKIRSTKLEDSAMYFCASSPGTAANTEAFFGQGTRLTVV.

The rearrangement links TRBV6-5 to TRBJ1-5, with unresolved D. Germline-derived CDR1 and CDR2 are MNHEY and SVGAGI. This CDR3 comprises 14 residues. V was clipped by 5 bases and J by 2 bases, with 10 bases between them. The CDR3 loop reads CASSSTLGNQPQHF. Written as DNA, the CDR3 is TGTGCCAGCAGTAGCACTTTGGGCAATCAGCCCCAGCATTTT.

This chain connects TRBV5-4 to TRBJ1-6; no firm D call. Germline CDR1 SGHNT, CDR2 YYREEE (reference sequence). CDR3 length: 15 residues. V lost 6 bases to trimming and J lost 7 bases, with 17 bases between them. Here the CDR3 reads CASTLGGSANSPLHF. The CDR3 DNA reads TGTGCCAGCACCCTTGGAGGCAGCGCGAATTCACCCCTCCACTTT.